A single sample is the source of the 32 T cell receptor beta chains below, sequenced in a study of early T cells in non-severe SARS-CoV-2 infection. TCRdb passed the 5' RACE reads through MiXCR, listing each CDR3 protein once. The sample holds 50,000 to 60,000 distinct CDR3 sequences; around 7% are singletons and the top ten take 5.5% to 6%. This material consisted of whole blood, taken at baseline. These TCRs come from an adult who was a healthcare worker with PCR-confirmed SARS-CoV-2 infection or an uninfected control (not recorded which).

This clonotype appeared many times. V and J are TRBV7-9 and TRBJ1-5; D unclear. Germline V gives CDR1 SEHNR, CDR2 FQNEAQ (reference sequence). Trimming took 5 bases from V and 5 from J, leaving 13 bases between them. CDR3 size: 14 residues. The DNA for the CDR3 is TGTGCCAGCAGCACCACAAACGGTGATCAGCCCCAGCATTTT. As protein: CASSTTNGDQPQHF.

The J gene is TRBJ2-3, the V gene TRBV30; no reliable D call. Germline lookup yields CDR1 GTSNPN and CDR2 SVGIG (reference sequence). Trimming stripped 0 bases from V and 6 bases from J, with 4 bases between. This CDR3 region has 11 residues. CDR3 bases: TGTGCCTGGAGTGTGGGTGATACGCAGTATTTT. Translated, it gives CAWSVGDTQYF.

This clonotype appeared a few times. The gene calls are TRBV9 and TRBJ2-3; 7 positions match TRBD2. This CDR3 comprises 16 residues. The trim removed 3 bases at V and 2 bases at J, leaving 9 bases unmatched. Germline-derived CDR1 and CDR2 are SGDLS and YYNGEE. The CDR3 loop reads CASSGGTNYLTDTQYF. The CDR3 DNA sequence: TGTGCCAGCAGCGGCGGGACTAACTACCTCACAGATACGCAGTATTTT.

This clonotype was recorded many times. The genes are TRBV12-3 or TRBV12-4 and TRBJ1-2; TRBD1 aligns across 8 bases. The junction had 12 bases not matched to a gene; V was cut back by 6 bases and J by 12 bases. This CDR3 region has 13 residues. DNA of the CDR3: TGTGCCAGCAGGATCGGGACAGGCTATGCTAACACCTTC. It encodes CASRIGTGYANTF.

This clonotype was observed many times. The J gene is TRBJ2-7, the V gene TRBV20-1, with D unresolved. Germline lookup yields CDR1 DFQATT and CDR2 SNEGSKA (reference sequence). The CDR3 is made up of 15 amino acids. V lost 3 bases and J 0 bases, leaving 15 bases between the germline ends. As DNA, the CDR3 is TGCAGTGCTAGGTTTAGGCCGGAGAGCTCCTACGAGCAGTACTTC. Its translation: CSARFRPESSYEQYF.

This clonotype has just a few counts. The V and J genes are TRBV7-2 and TRBJ2-1, with 9 bases fitting TRBD2. The CDR3 loop spans 17 amino acids. CDR1 and CDR2 (germline): SGHTA, FQGNSA. V lost 0 bases and J lost 0; bases outside the gene matches: 3. The DNA of the CDR3 is TGTGCCAGCAGCTTAGCTTATAGCGGGAGCTCCTACAATGAGCAGTTCTTC. Translation: CASSLAYSGSSYNEQFF.

There are a few counts of this clonotype. This chain connects TRBV24-1 to TRBJ1-1, with D perhaps TRBD1 (6 bases). This CDR3 comprises 17 residues. Germline CDR1 and CDR2: KGHDR and SFDVKD. Trimming removed 3 bases at V and 4 bases at J, with 20 bases between. CDR3 residues: CATSDRSQGEAGTEAFF. In DNA, the CDR3 is TGTGCCACCAGTGATCGCTCACAGGGTGAGGCAGGCACTGAAGCTTTCTTT.

At least ten counts were recorded for this clonotype. This chain joins TRBV27 and TRBJ1-5; 7 bases align to TRBD1. Germline CDR1 reads MNHEY; CDR2 reads SMNVEV (reference sequence). With V trimmed by 6 bases and J by 5 bases, 7 bases remained unmatched. This CDR3 is built from 14 residues. The DNA for the CDR3 is TGTGCCAGCAGCCGTACTGACAGGGATCAGCCCCAGCATTTT. Amino acid sequence: CASSRTDRDQPQHF.

This clonotype was detected only a few times. The V gene is TRBV20-1, the J gene TRBJ2-7; 8 nucleotides match TRBD1. CDR3 length equals 13 residues. Germline assignment: CDR1 DFQATT and CDR2 SNEGSKA (reference sequence). The J segment lost 11 bases and the V segment lost 2 bases, leaving 11 bases of the junction unmatched. CDR3 loop: CSARTDRGFEEYF. The CDR3 coding sequence is TGCAGTGCTAGAACCGACAGGGGTTTCGAAGAGTACTTC.

V gene TRBV18 combines with J gene TRBJ2-3; D possibly corresponds to TRBD1 (6 bases). Germline loops: CDR1 KGHSH, CDR2 LQKENI. V was cut by 3 bases and J by 0 bases, with 13 bases left in between. The CDR3 contains 16 residues. CDR3 amino acids: CASSPPGTRSTDTQYF. As DNA, the CDR3 is TGTGCCAGCTCACCTCCCGGGACACGAAGCACAGATACGCAGTATTTT. The full variable domain, its missing parts supplied by reference TRBV18 and TRBJ2-3, is NAGVMQNPRHLVRRRGQEARLRCSPMKGHSHVYWYRQLPEEGLKFMVYLQKENIIDESGMPKERFSAEFPKEGPSILRIQQVVRGDSAAYFCASSPPGTRSTDTQYFGPGTRLTVL.

The genes are TRBV7-6 and TRBJ1-1, with 7 bases lining up with TRBD1. CDR3 length: 18 amino acids. The trim removed 2 bases at V and 1 base at J, leaving 13 bases unmatched. CDR1 is SGHVS, CDR2 FNYEAQ, per germline. The CDR3 coding sequence is TGTGCCAGCAGCTTACTCGGACAGGAAGAGAATTGGAACACTGAAGCTTTCTTT. Residues: CASSLLGQEENWNTEAFF. The whole variable domain, filled in from reference TRBV7-6 and TRBJ1-1, reads GAGVSQSPRYKVTKRGQDVALRCDPISGHVSLYWYRQALGQGPEFLTYFNYEAQQDKSGLPNDRFSAERPEGSISTLTIQRTEQRDSAMYRCASSLLGQEENWNTEAFFGQGTRLTVV.

This chain links TRBV30 with TRBJ2-7; tentatively, D is TRBD2 (5 bases). The CDR3 consists of 13 residues. CDR1 is GTSNPN and CDR2 is SVGIG in the germline V gene (reference sequence). Trimming pared 4 bases from V and 4 bases from J, leaving 14 bases between. The CDR3 here is CAWTRGPEYEQYF. The CDR3 bases are TGTGCCTGGACTCGGGGTCCCGAGTACGAGCAGTACTTC.

This clonotype was seen repeatedly, ten times or more. J is TRBJ2-1 and V is TRBV7-6, with D perhaps matching TRBD2 (5 bases). This CDR3 has 13 amino acids. Deletions cut 1 base from V and 8 bases from J, with 9 bases between. Germline assignment: CDR1 SGHVS and CDR2 FNYEAQ. The CDR3 reads CASSLESEDEQFF. The CDR3 nucleotides read TGTGCCAGCAGCTTAGAATCGGAGGATGAGCAGTTCTTC.

This clonotype was detected ten times or more. V usage is TRBV9 and J usage is TRBJ2-4, with D possibly being TRBD1 or TRBD2 (5 bases each). From germline, CDR1 is SGDLS and CDR2 YYNGEE. This CDR3 is 14 amino acids long. The germline V and J ends were trimmed by 0 bases and 6 bases, with 10 bases remaining between them. The CDR3 loop reads CASSVGGYGNIQYF. The CDR3 DNA reads as TGTGCCAGCAGCGTAGGGGGGTATGGAAACATTCAGTACTTC.

This clonotype has a handful of counts. The V call is TRBV28, the J call TRBJ1-6, with a possible D match to TRBD1 (5 bases). CDR1 is MDHEN and CDR2 is SYDVKM in the germline V gene. Trimming pared 5 bases from V and 10 bases from J, leaving 15 bases between. The CDR3 length is 14 residues. CDR3 region: CASSRQILDSPLHF. CDR3 nucleotides: TGTGCCAGCAGTAGACAGATTCTAGACTCACCCCTCCACTTT.

This clonotype occurred many times. The V gene is TRBV20-1, the J gene TRBJ2-7; weak D call: TRBD2 (5 bases). CDR3 size: 14 residues. The ends were cut back, 6 bases at V and 6 bases at J, with 21 bases in the middle. Germline V gene data show CDR1 as DFQATT and CDR2 as SNEGSKA (reference sequence). The CDR3 is CSADPGKGVGEQYF. CDR3 nucleotide sequence: TGCAGTGCGGATCCCGGCAAGGGAGTAGGCGAGCAGTACTTC.

This clonotype was seen ten or more times. The rearrangement links TRBV18 to TRBJ1-6; the match to TRBD1 covers 12 bases. This CDR3 region has 16 residues. The ends lost 6 bases at V and 10 bases at J; junction bases unmatched: 10. Per the germline V gene, CDR1 is KGHSH and CDR2 is LQKENI. CDR3 sequence reads: CASSPGTGGRGSPLHF. CDR3 nucleotide sequence: TGTGCCAGCTCCCCCGGGACAGGGGGCCGGGGATCACCCCTCCACTTT.

This clonotype was picked up many times. This chain connects TRBV5-6 to TRBJ2-2, with D uncertain. Trimming shortened V by 4 bases and J by 3 bases, and 4 bases separated the two germline ends. Germline CDR1 is SGHDT and CDR2 is YYEEEE. This CDR3 has 12 residues. DNA of the CDR3: TGTGCCAGCAGCCCTTACACCGGGGAGCTGTTTTTT. Protein sequence: CASSPYTGELFF.

There are many counts of this clonotype. V and J are TRBV6-6 and TRBJ2-3; D gene unclear. Trimming took 2 bases from V and 4 from J, leaving 7 bases between them. Looked up from germline, CDR1 is MNHNY and CDR2 is SVGAGI (reference sequence). This CDR3 is built from 13 residues. The CDR3 here is CASSYQVSDTQYF. The CDR3 DNA is TGTGCCAGCAGTTACCAAGTGTCAGATACGCAGTATTTT.

The rearrangement uses TRBV6-2 or TRBV6-3 and TRBJ2-7; D remains unclear. Germline V gene data show CDR1 as MNHEY and CDR2 as SVGEGT. The CDR3 extends over 12 amino acids. Trimming removed 3 bases from V and 4 bases from J, with 7 bases in between. Written as DNA, the CDR3 is TGTGCCAGCAGTTATAGGCGGTACGAGCAGTACTTC. Translating it yields CASSYRRYEQYF.

This clonotype was seen ten or more times. The rearrangement uses TRBV29-1 and TRBJ2-7, with TRBD1 matching over 11 bases. V dropped 7 bases and J dropped 4; count of bases not matched to a gene: 6. Germline values: CDR1 SQVTM, CDR2 ANQGSEA. The length of the CDR3 is 13 residues. For the CDR3, the DNA is TGCAGCGCAAGTGGACAGGGGGCTTACGAGCAGTACTTC. Translated: CSASGQGAYEQYF.

In this sample, this clonotype turned up many times. The chain is built from TRBV7-2 and TRBJ2-3; TRBD2 aligns across 7 bases. V lost 0 bases and J lost 0; bases outside the gene matches: 3. Germline CDR1 is SGHTA and CDR2 is FQGNSA. This CDR3 spans 16 amino acids. The chain's CDR3 is CASSLAAGTSTDTQYF. For the CDR3, the DNA is TGTGCCAGCAGCTTAGCAGCGGGGACTAGCACAGATACGCAGTATTTT.

This clonotype occurred many times. CDR3 nucleotide sequence: TGTGCCATCAGTCCTGGACACAGCTCTGGGGCCAACGTCCTGACTTTC. Translation gives CAISPGHSSGANVLTF. The chain links TRBV10-3 to TRBJ2-6, with D tentatively TRBD1 (5 bases). The CDR3 is made up of 16 amino acids. Trimming removed 5 bases from V and 0 bases from J, with 11 bases in between. Germline values: CDR1 ENHRY, CDR2 SYGVKD.

The table lists this clonotype with many counts. The chain has TRBV6-6 and TRBJ2-1; D is uncertain. CDR1 MNHNY and CDR2 SVGAGI come from the germline V gene (reference sequence). The CDR3 has 12 amino acids. The V end lost 1 base, the J end lost 6 bases, and 4 bases lay between the germline ends. CDR3 DNA sequence: TGTGCCAGCAGTTACTGCGGCAATGAGCAGTTCTTC. Translation: CASSYCGNEQFF.

This clonotype has a count of ten or more. This chain links TRBV28 with TRBJ2-1; D is possibly TRBD1 or TRBD2 (6 bases each). Germline V gene lookup returns CDR1 MDHEN and CDR2 SYDVKM. This CDR3 contains 14 residues. Deletions cut 1 base from V and 7 bases from J, with 11 bases between. In DNA, the CDR3 is TGTGCCAGCAGTTTATACCGGGGGCCGAATGAGCAGTTCTTC. This gives the protein CASSLYRGPNEQFF.

This clonotype has a count of ten or more. The chain has TRBV3-1 and TRBJ1-2; 7 nucleotides line up with TRBD1. CDR3 length equals 16 residues. Trimming took 2 bases from V and 4 from J; bases not matched to a gene: 10. Germline assignment: CDR1 LGHDT and CDR2 YNNKEL (reference sequence). The CDR3 region is CASSQLGRGQTYGYTF. The CDR3 bases are TGTGCCAGCAGCCAACTAGGCAGGGGACAGACCTATGGCTACACCTTC.

This clonotype was recorded many times. The J gene is TRBJ1-1, the V gene TRBV20-1, with a possible D match to TRBD1 (6 bases). This CDR3 is built from 13 residues. The V end was cut by 3 bases, the J end by 2 bases, with 10 bases between. Germline loops: CDR1 DFQATT, CDR2 SNEGSKA (reference sequence). The CDR3 DNA reads TGCAGTGCTAGGCGGGACACCAACACTGAAGCTTTCTTT. Residues: CSARRDTNTEAFF.

This clonotype appeared a few times. V and J are TRBV29-1 and TRBJ2-5, with 8 bases lining up with TRBD1. Germline V gives CDR1 SQVTM, CDR2 ANQGSEA. The CDR3 is 13 residues long. After removal of 5 bases from V and 4 bases from J, the junction contained 6 bases not matched to a gene. CDR3 sequence reads: CSVCQQGGETQYF. CDR3 sequence (DNA): TGCAGCGTTTGTCAACAGGGGGGAGAGACCCAGTACTTC.

Turning to this clonotype: A single base separates this from a much larger clone, so it may be a read error. The chain recombines TRBV18 with TRBJ1-2; D gene unclear. This CDR3 comprises 14 residues. Germline CDR1 reads KGHSH; CDR2 reads LQKENI. In DNA form, the CDR3 reads TGTGCCACCTCACCGGATACCACAAACTATGGCTACACCTTC. Its translation is CATSPDTTNYGYTF.

The J gene is TRBJ1-2, the V gene TRBV18; 9 nucleotides align to TRBD1. Germline assignment: CDR1 KGHSH and CDR2 LQKENI. The CDR3 is 14 amino acids. Losses at the gene ends were 6 bases for V and 9 bases for J; bases not matched to a gene: 11. As DNA, the CDR3 is TGTGCCAGCTCCGGGGACAGGGAGGGAGCGAGCTACACCTTC. This codes for CASSGDREGASYTF.

This clonotype was detected ten times or more. The chain carries TRBV30 and TRBJ1-5, with D tentatively TRBD1 (6 bases). Germline V lookup: CDR1 GTSNPN, CDR2 SVGIG (reference sequence). This CDR3 is built from 13 residues. The V end was cut by 0 bases, the J end by 4 bases, with 7 bases between. The CDR3 reads CAWSVGANQPQHF. CDR3 DNA sequence: TGTGCCTGGAGTGTGGGGGCGAATCAGCCCCAGCATTTT.

This clonotype was observed many times. The rearrangement links TRBV4-3 to TRBJ1-6; D unclear. Germline V CDR1 and CDR2: LGHNA, YSLEER. There are 14 residues in the CDR3. V shed 1 base and J shed 12 bases, with 13 bases lying between them. For the CDR3, the DNA is TGCGCCAGCAGCCAAGGCCCGGCAGATGGACCCCTCCACTTT. This codes for CASSQGPADGPLHF.